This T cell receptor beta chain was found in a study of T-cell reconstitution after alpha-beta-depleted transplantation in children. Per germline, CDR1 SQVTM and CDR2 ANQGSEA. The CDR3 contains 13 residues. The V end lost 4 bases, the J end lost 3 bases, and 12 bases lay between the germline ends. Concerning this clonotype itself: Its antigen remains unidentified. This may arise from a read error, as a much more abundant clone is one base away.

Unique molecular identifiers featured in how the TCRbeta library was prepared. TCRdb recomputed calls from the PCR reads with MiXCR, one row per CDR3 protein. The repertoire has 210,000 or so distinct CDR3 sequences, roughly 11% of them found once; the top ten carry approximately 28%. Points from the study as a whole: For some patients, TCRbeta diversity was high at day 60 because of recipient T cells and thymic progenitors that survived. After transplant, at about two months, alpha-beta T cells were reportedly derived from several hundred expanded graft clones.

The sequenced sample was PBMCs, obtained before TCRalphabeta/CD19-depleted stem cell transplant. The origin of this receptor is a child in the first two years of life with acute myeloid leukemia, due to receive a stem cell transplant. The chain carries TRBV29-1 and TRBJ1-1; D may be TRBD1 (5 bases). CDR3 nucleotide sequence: TGCAGCGTTGTTAGAGGGACTGACACTGAAGCTTTCTTT. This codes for CSVVRGTDTEAFF.